The 20 T cell receptor beta chains in this list originate from one sample, sequenced in a study of human T cells and chemical hapten exposure (dated by TCRdb to the early 2020s). Libraries were built with RACE. Reads for this sample came from a NextSeq 500. The public reads were run again by TCRdb, first through fastp at Q25 and then through MiXCR, and only productive beta chains were kept. CDR3 protein sequences are deduplicated, and each keeps its most common genes and DNA. This sample has 65,000 to 80,000 distinct CDR3 sequences in its table, and approximately 10% of those were observed once. Roughly 1.5% of the sample comes from the top ten. The sample's time point label is to be understood as: patch test 1, 2 weeks after DPC sensitization. The treatment or condition label here, explained by the study, means: therapeutic diphenylcyclopropenone sensitization with weekly scalp DPC. This sample comprised whole blood, obtained in connection with sensitization to the hapten diphenylcyclopropenone (DPC). The receptor set was obtained from a woman between 50 and 59 years old with alopecia areata. Some clones in this sample may be carry-over from other donors' samples.

Many counts were recorded for this clonotype. This chain links TRBV7-2 with TRBJ2-3; D is uncertain. Germline V gene data show CDR1 as SGHTA and CDR2 as FQGNSA. The V and J ends lost 1 base and 3 bases respectively, with 5 bases between them. The CDR3 runs to 13 residues. CDR3 sequence reads: CASSLGPTDTQYF. Here the CDR3 DNA reads TGTGCCAGCAGCTTAGGACCGACAGATACGCAGTATTTT.

V usage is TRBV10-1 and J usage is TRBJ2-2; 9 positions agree with TRBD1. Germline V gives CDR1 WNHNN, CDR2 SYGVQD (reference sequence). Trimming cost V 5 bases and J 4 bases; bases outside gene matches: 5. The CDR3 consists of 15 residues. The CDR3, as DNA: TGCGCCAGCAGTACCGGGACAGGGTTCACCGGGGAGCTGTTTTTT. It translates to CASSTGTGFTGELFF.

This clonotype was seen only a few times. This chain connects TRBV7-2 to TRBJ2-5; D is unclear. V was cut by 10 bases and J by 3 bases, with 15 bases left in between. Germline lookup yields CDR1 SGHTA and CDR2 FQGNSA. This CDR3 has 13 amino acids. CDR3 amino acids: CATGSYSEETQYF. The CDR3 coding sequence is TGTGCCACCGGGTCTTACTCGGAAGAGACCCAGTACTTC.

This clonotype was observed a handful of times. The chain joins TRBV12-3 or TRBV12-4 to TRBJ2-3; D is unclear. V lost 6 bases, J lost 5 bases, and 18 bases lay in between. This CDR3 is built from 15 residues. This CDR3 is CASRPRSVGEDTQYF. The CDR3 DNA follows: TGTGCCAGCAGACCCCGATCGGTCGGTGAAGATACGCAGTATTTT.

The chain uses TRBV29-1 and TRBJ2-2, with 8 bases identical to TRBD1. The V gene end was trimmed by 6 bases and the J gene end by 1 base; junction bases not matched to a gene: 4. Germline CDR1 is SQVTM and CDR2 is ANQGSEA. This CDR3 is 14 amino acids long. The CDR3: CSVPGQVNTGELFF. CDR3 nucleotide sequence: TGCAGCGTGCCGGGACAGGTGAACACCGGGGAGCTGTTTTTT.

This clonotype has a handful of counts. The chain combines TRBV6-5 with TRBJ1-2; 7 bases agree with TRBD1. Germline V gene lookup returns CDR1 MNHEY and CDR2 SVGAGI. The CDR3 has 15 amino acids. V lost 0 bases and J lost 8; bases outside the gene matches: 9. The CDR3 sequence is CASSYSGTASLGYTF. CDR3 bases: TGTGCCAGCAGTTACTCAGGGACAGCCTCTCTGGGCTACACCTTC.

The chain carries TRBV5-1 and TRBJ2-3, with D unresolved. CDR3 size: 14 residues. Germline V lookup: CDR1 SGHRS, CDR2 YFSETQ. V was cut by 1 base and J by 2 bases, with 8 bases left in between. The CDR3 region is CASSLNQITDTQYF. The DNA of the CDR3 is TGCGCCAGCAGCTTGAACCAGATCACAGATACGCAGTATTTT.

This chain joins TRBV20-1 and TRBJ2-7; D is possibly TRBD2 (6 bases). The CDR3 has 14 residues. CDR1 is DFQATT and CDR2 is SNEGSKA in the germline V gene (reference sequence). CDR3 loop: CSGREQGSSYEQYF. CDR3 nucleotides: TGCAGCGGCCGGGAGCAGGGCAGCTCCTACGAGCAGTACTTC.

This chain uses TRBV30 with TRBJ2-4; the D gene is possibly TRBD2 (6 bases). The germline V and J ends were trimmed by 4 bases and 3 bases, with 13 bases remaining between them. The CDR3 runs to 14 residues. Germline-derived CDR1 and CDR2 are GTSNPN and SVGIG (reference sequence). The CDR3 spells CAWTGRPGKNIQYF. DNA for the CDR3: TGTGCCTGGACCGGGAGACCTGGCAAAAACATTCAGTACTTC.

This chain connects TRBV6-6 to TRBJ2-5; D remains unclear. V shed 1 base and J shed 5 bases, with 2 bases lying between them. The germline gives CDR1 MNHNY, CDR2 SVGAGI (reference sequence). This CDR3 comprises 11 residues. CDR3: CASSYFETQYF. CDR3 sequence (DNA): TGTGCCAGCAGTTACTTTGAGACCCAGTACTTC.

The chain recombines TRBV29-1 with TRBJ1-5, with unresolved D. The CDR3 covers 13 residues. The ends were cut back, 6 bases at V and 3 bases at J, with 12 bases in the middle. In germline, CDR1 is SQVTM, CDR2 ANQGSEA. The CDR3 region has the DNA TGCAGCGTCGCTGACCGGTACAATCAGCCCCAGCATTTT. Translated, it gives CSVADRYNQPQHF.

V is TRBV6-5 and J is TRBJ1-5; no definite D call. This CDR3 is 13 amino acids long. CDR1 is MNHEY, CDR2 SVGAGI, per germline. Trimming pared 3 bases from V and 1 base from J, leaving 4 bases between. The CDR3: CASSYRSNQPQHF. The DNA of the CDR3 is TGTGCCAGCAGTTATCGCAGCAATCAGCCCCAGCATTTT.

Here the CDR3 reads CASSWGDVGLNEQFF. CDR3 DNA sequence: TGTGCCAGCAGCTGGGGGGATGTTGGCCTCAATGAGCAGTTCTTC. The gene calls are TRBV7-2 and TRBJ2-1; TRBD2 is a possible D gene (6 bases). The germline V gene has CDR1 SGHTA and CDR2 FQGNSA. The CDR3 runs 15 residues. Trimming took off 4 bases at V and 6 bases at J, with 16 bases between the two ends.

The sample holds a few counts of this clonotype. The chain employs TRBV18 and TRBJ2-7; 12 bases fit TRBD2. This CDR3 is built from 15 residues. Germline V CDR1 and CDR2: KGHSH, LQKENI. J was trimmed by 3 bases and V by 6 bases; bases with no gene match: 6. The CDR3 here is CASSPGLAGIYEQYF. The DNA of the CDR3 is TGTGCCAGCTCCCCCGGACTAGCGGGGATCTACGAGCAGTACTTC.

At least ten counts were recorded for this clonotype. The chain couples TRBV20-1 to TRBJ2-4, with a weak D call TRBD1 (5 bases). The CDR3 is made up of 13 amino acids. Germline V gene lookup returns CDR1 DFQATT and CDR2 SNEGSKA (reference sequence). Trimming took off 6 bases at V and 0 bases at J, with 9 bases between the two ends. CDR3 in DNA: TGCAGTGCCAGGGAAGGAGCCAAAAACATTCAGTACTTC. Its protein product is CSAREGAKNIQYF.

This clonotype was seen more than once but under ten times. This sequence joins TRBV5-1 and TRBJ1-1; weak D call: TRBD1 (5 bases). Trimming left V 1 base short and J 3 bases short, with 25 bases between. CDR1 SGHRS and CDR2 YFSETQ come from the germline V gene. This CDR3 comprises 19 residues. The CDR3 region is CASSLSPLLEKPGHTEAFF. In DNA form, the CDR3 reads TGCGCCAGCAGCTTGTCTCCACTACTAGAGAAGCCGGGGCACACTGAAGCTTTCTTT.

In its sample, this clonotype was seen a few times. CDR3 loop: CASSFVASGTGGGETQYF. Written as DNA, the CDR3 is TGTGCCAGCAGCTTCGTGGCTAGCGGGACGGGAGGTGGAGAGACCCAGTACTTC. The chain links TRBV5-5 to TRBJ2-5, with 9 bases matching TRBD2. CDR1 is SGHKS and CDR2 is YYEKEE in the germline V gene (reference sequence). The CDR3 spans 18 residues. Trimming cost V 2 bases and J 4 bases; bases outside gene matches: 15.

This clonotype was counted between two and nine times. CDR3: CSVVGSWADTQYF. The DNA for the CDR3 is TGCAGCGTTGTCGGTAGTTGGGCGGATACGCAGTATTTT. The V gene is TRBV29-1, the J gene TRBJ2-3; D not resolved. Germline CDR1 reads SQVTM; CDR2 reads ANQGSEA. V shed 4 bases and J shed 6 bases, with 14 bases lying between them. This CDR3 spans 13 amino acids.

CDR3 residues: CSVNPLGVNTEAFF. For the CDR3, the DNA is TGCAGCGTTAACCCTCTGGGGGTGAACACTGAAGCTTTCTTT. The chain joins TRBV29-1 to TRBJ1-1, with D possibly TRBD1 on 5 matching bases. The length of the CDR3 is 14 residues. Deletions cut 5 bases from V and 0 bases from J, with 13 bases between. Germline V gene lookup returns CDR1 SQVTM and CDR2 ANQGSEA.

This clonotype was picked up many times. This sequence joins TRBV27 and TRBJ1-3; no clear D gene. The CDR3 sequence is 13 residues long. Germline CDR1 and CDR2: MNHEY and SMNVEV (reference sequence). The V gene lost 4 bases and the J gene lost 2 bases, with 6 bases spanning the gap. The CDR3 DNA follows: TGTGCCAGCAGTTCCTTCGCTGGAAACACCATATATTTT. It is translated as CASSSFAGNTIYF.